This T cell receptor beta chain is from a study of Ad26.COV2.S vaccination and SARS-CoV-2 variants. Turning to the study itself: Participants got Ad26.COV2.S intramuscularly, once or twice 56 days apart. The study, taken as a whole, reports: Those who received the vaccine showed greater spike-specific TCR breadth than those given placebo.

The data were produced by immunoSEQ multiplex PCR, yet TCRdb's version contains in-frame clones alone and is incomplete. The sample shows about 350,000 clones, around 84% of them seen only once. This CDR3 is 14 amino acids long. Germline assignment: CDR1 SGHAT and CDR2 FQNNGV. Trimming took 1 base from V and 5 from J, leaving 11 bases between them. Described treatment: 19 received Ad26.COV2.S at low or high dose, single or two shots; about five received placebo; per-sample allocation not given. At day 63 after the first vaccine or placebo injection, samples were drawn. This Boston cohort included adults aged 18-55 years. Ad26.COV2.S expressed prefusion-stabilized spike from the original Wuhan strain. Comment on this clone: The antigen is undetermined.

V usage is TRBV11-2 and J usage is TRBJ2-5; maybe TRBD1 (6 bases). The sequence was collected from a person aged 18-65 years who received the Ad26.COV2.S COVID-19 vaccine or a placebo. Here the sequenced sample was peripheral blood, taken in a trial of Ad26.COV2.S vaccine versus placebo. CDR3 bases: TGTGCCAGCAGCTTAGCAGGGGTTGGGGAGACCCAGTACTTC. Encoded protein: CASSLAGVGETQYF.